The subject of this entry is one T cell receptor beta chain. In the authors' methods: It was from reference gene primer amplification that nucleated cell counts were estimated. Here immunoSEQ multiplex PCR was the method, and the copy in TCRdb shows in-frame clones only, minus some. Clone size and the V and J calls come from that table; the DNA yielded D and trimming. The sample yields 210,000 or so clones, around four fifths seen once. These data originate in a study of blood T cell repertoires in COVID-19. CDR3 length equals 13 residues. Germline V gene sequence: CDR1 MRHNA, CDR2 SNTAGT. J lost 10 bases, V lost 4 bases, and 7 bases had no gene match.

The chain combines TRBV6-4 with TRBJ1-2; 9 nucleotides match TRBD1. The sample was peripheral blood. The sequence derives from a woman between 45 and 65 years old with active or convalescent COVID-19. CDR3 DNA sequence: TGTGCCAGCAGTGTTGGGACAGGGAACGACTACACCTTC. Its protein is CASSVGTGNDYTF.